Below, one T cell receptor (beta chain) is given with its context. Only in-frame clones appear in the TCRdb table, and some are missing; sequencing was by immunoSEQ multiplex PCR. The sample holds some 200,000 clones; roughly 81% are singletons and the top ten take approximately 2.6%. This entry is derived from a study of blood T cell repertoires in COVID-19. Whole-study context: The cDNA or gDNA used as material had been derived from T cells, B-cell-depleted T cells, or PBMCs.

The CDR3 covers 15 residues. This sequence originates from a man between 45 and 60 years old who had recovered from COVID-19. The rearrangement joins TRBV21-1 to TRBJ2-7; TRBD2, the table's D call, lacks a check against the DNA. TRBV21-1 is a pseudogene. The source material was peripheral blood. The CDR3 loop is CASSKVSEDSYEQYF. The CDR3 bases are TGTGCCAGCAGCAAGGTGAGCGAAGACTCCTACGAGCAGTACTTC.